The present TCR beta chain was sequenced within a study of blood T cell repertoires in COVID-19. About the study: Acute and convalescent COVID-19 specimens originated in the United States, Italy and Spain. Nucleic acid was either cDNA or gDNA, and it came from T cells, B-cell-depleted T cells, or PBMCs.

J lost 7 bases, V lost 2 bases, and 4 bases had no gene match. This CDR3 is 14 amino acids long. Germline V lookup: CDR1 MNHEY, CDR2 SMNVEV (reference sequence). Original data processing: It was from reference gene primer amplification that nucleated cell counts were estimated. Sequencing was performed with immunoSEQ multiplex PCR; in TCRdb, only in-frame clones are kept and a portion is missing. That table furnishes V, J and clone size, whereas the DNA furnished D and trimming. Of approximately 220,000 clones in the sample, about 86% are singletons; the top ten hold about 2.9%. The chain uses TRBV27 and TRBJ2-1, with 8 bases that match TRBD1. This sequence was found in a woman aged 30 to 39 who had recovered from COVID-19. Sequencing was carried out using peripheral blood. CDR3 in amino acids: CASSLAGGKNEQFF. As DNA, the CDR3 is TGTGCCAGCAGTTTAGCAGGGGGCAAGAATGAGCAGTTCTTC.